The T cell receptor beta chain described here comes from a study of blood T cell repertoires in COVID-19. Profiled with immunoSEQ multiplex PCR; TCRdb holds only in-frame clones, not every one. The data show approximately 69,000 clones, roughly 76% seen once. This TCR derives from a woman aged 70 to 79 with acute or convalescent COVID-19. The sample consisted of peripheral blood.

Written as DNA, the CDR3 is TGTGCCAGCAGCCTACAGGGTTGGGGGACCGGGGAGCTGTTTTTT. Its protein is CASSLQGWGTGELFF. The chain combines TRBV7-9 with TRBJ2-2, with TRBD1 as a possible D gene (6 bases). CDR1 and CDR2 (germline): SEHNR, FQNEAQ (reference sequence). This CDR3 region has 15 residues. The V end lost 5 bases, the J end lost 5 bases, and 15 bases lay between the germline ends.